The 10 T cell receptor beta chains given below trace back to one sample, sequenced in a study of T cell responses to AZD1222 COVID-19 vaccine. The repertoire was sequenced with immunoSEQ multiplex PCR; TCRdb's copy has only in-frame clones and lacks some. The sample yields 65,000 to 90,000 clones, approximately 87% seen once. Sequenced here: peripheral blood, sampled on day 0 of AZD1222 vaccination. The receptor set was obtained from an adult in good health.

The chain is built from TRBV25-1 and TRBJ2-7; D gene ambiguous. This CDR3 is 11 amino acids long. CDR1 and CDR2 (germline): MGHDK, SYGVNS. The V gene lost 4 bases and the J gene lost 8 bases, with 9 bases spanning the gap. The CDR3: CASSGRFKQYF. CDR3 bases: TGTGCCAGCAGTGGGAGATTTAAGCAGTACTTC.

V usage is TRBV5-1 and J usage is TRBJ1-2, with a possible D match to TRBD1 (5 bases). Germline V gene sequence: CDR1 SGHRS, CDR2 YFSETQ. V was trimmed by 0 bases and J by 1 base, leaving 10 bases between them. The CDR3 is 15 residues long. The CDR3 DNA reads TGCGCCAGCAGCTTGGGAGACAGAGTTAACTATGGCTACACCTTC. Protein product: CASSLGDRVNYGYTF.

The genes are TRBV9 and TRBJ1-3; tentatively, D is TRBD1 (5 bases). CDR1 is SGDLS, CDR2 YYNGEE, per germline. With 0 bases removed from V and 0 bases from J, the gap between germline ends came to 7 bases. This CDR3 has 15 amino acids. The CDR3 here is CASSVAQGSGNTIYF. The CDR3 nucleotides are TGTGCCAGCAGCGTAGCTCAGGGCTCTGGAAACACCATATATTTT.

This clone has a single count. The chain combines TRBV3-1 (or the pseudogene TRBV3-2) with TRBJ2-5; no clear D gene. The CDR3 length is 17 residues. Trimming removed 0 bases from V and 0 bases from J, with 14 bases in between. Germline loops: CDR1 LGHDT, CDR2 YNNKEL (reference sequence). The CDR3 sequence is CASSQEARLNHQETQYF. The DNA of the CDR3 is TGTGCCAGCAGCCAAGAAGCCCGACTGAACCACCAAGAGACCCAGTACTTC.

The chain joins TRBV27 to TRBJ2-3, with D perhaps being TRBD1 or TRBD2 (5 bases each). With 2 bases removed from V and 0 bases from J, the gap between germline ends came to 12 bases. CDR3 length: 16 amino acids. The germline V gene has CDR1 MNHEY and CDR2 SMNVEV (reference sequence). CDR3 sequence reads: CASSLVGTSSTDTQYF. CDR3 nucleotides: TGTGCCAGCAGTTTAGTTGGGACGTCTAGCACAGATACGCAGTATTTT.

The sample holds a few counts of this clone. CDR3 bases: TGTGCCAGCAAAATTCCCGAGCGGGAGGGCCGTCCGAACACCGGGGAGCTGTTTTTT. This gives the protein CASKIPEREGRPNTGELFF. This chain connects TRBV28 to TRBJ2-2; TRBD2 agrees at 10 bases. The germline V gene encodes CDR1 MDHEN and CDR2 SYDVKM. J gave up 0 bases and V 7 bases, and 14 bases lay outside the gene matches. The CDR3 extends over 19 amino acids.

This chain joins TRBV5-1 and TRBJ1-2, with 7 bases fitting TRBD1. The CDR3 spans 13 residues. The germline V gene encodes CDR1 SGHRS and CDR2 YFSETQ. Losses at the gene ends were 4 bases for V and 7 bases for J; bases not matched to a gene: 7. The CDR3: CASSRGGGSGYTF. CDR3 nucleotides: TGCGCCAGCAGCAGAGGAGGGGGCTCTGGCTACACCTTC.

The CDR3 loop reads CASSHLWDPRTGELFF. The CDR3 DNA reads TGTGCCAGCAGCCACCTCTGGGACCCGAGGACCGGGGAGCTGTTTTTT. The chain recombines TRBV7-8 with TRBJ2-2; perhaps D is TRBD1 or TRBD2 (5 bases each). Germline values: CDR1 SGHVS, CDR2 FQNEAQ. The CDR3 totals 16 residues. V shed 5 bases and J shed 5 bases, with 18 bases lying between them.

V gene TRBV6-1 combines with J gene TRBJ2-7, with a possible D match to TRBD1 (5 bases). Germline V gives CDR1 MNHNS, CDR2 SASEGT. This CDR3 region has 14 residues. Trimming took 2 bases from V and 0 from J, leaving 8 bases between them. CDR3 DNA: TGTGCCAGCAGTGAAAGGGGAAGCTCCTACGAGCAGTACTTC. Residues: CASSERGSSYEQYF.

This chain joins TRBV19 and TRBJ2-2; unclear D gene. V lost 3 bases and J lost 3, with 5 bases in between. The CDR3 runs to 13 residues. Germline V gene data show CDR1 as LNHDA and CDR2 as SQIVND (reference sequence). CDR3 in amino acids: CASSIKDTGELFF. The DNA for the CDR3 is TGTGCCAGTAGTATTAAGGACACCGGGGAGCTGTTTTTT.